This T cell receptor beta chain was sequenced during a study of T cells in Graves' hyperthyroidism and ophthalmopathy. This clonotype was seen a single time. A much larger clone lies one base from this, so it may be a read error. TCR beta CDR3 region amplification was performed from RNA transcripts. Using the HTBI primer set, a first-round RT-PCR was run on the TCR CDR3. TCRdb used MiXCR to reprocess the multiplex PCR reads, holding one entry per CDR3 protein. The data hold about 500,000 distinct CDR3 sequences, with roughly a sixth observed a single time. The CDR3 covers 12 residues. The germline gives CDR1 MDHEN, CDR2 SYDVKM. V lost 9 bases to trimming and J lost 7 bases, with 15 bases between them.

This TCR was sampled from a woman between 25 and 40 years old with Graves' ophthalmopathy. The V and J genes are TRBV28 and TRBJ1-1; unclear D gene. Source material: blood. CDR3 bases: TGTGCCAGTGGTGTGTGGAGTATTGAAGCTTTCTTT. Translating it yields CASGVWSIEAFF.